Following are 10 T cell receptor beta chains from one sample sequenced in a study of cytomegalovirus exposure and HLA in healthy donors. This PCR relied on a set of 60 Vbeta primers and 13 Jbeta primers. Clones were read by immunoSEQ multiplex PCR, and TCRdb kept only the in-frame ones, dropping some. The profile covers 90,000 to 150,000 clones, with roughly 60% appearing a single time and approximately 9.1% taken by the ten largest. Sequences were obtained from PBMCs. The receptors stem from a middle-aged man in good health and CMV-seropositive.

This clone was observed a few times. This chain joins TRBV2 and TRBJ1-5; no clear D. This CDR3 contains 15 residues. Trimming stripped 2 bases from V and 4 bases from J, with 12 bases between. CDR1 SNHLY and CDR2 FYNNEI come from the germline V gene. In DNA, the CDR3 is TGTGCCAGCAGTGAAATCAGTTCGGGTAATCAGCCCCAGCATTTT. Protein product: CASSEISSGNQPQHF.

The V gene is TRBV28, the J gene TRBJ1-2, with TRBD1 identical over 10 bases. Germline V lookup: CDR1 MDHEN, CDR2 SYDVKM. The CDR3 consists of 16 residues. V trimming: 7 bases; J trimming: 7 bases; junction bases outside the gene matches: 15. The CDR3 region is CASTLAVGTGEGGYTF. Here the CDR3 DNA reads TGTGCCAGCACCCTTGCGGTGGGGACAGGGGAGGGTGGCTACACCTTC.

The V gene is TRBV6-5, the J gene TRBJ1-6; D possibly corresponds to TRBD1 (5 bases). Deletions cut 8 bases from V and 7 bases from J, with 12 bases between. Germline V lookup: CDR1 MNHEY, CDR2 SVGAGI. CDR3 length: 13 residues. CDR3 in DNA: TGTGCCAGCTCATCAGGGCCAAATTCACCCCTCCACTTT. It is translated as CASSSGPNSPLHF.

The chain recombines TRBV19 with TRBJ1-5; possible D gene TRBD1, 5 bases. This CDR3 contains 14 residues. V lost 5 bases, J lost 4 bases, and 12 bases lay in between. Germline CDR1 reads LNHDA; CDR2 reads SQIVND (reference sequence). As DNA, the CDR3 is TGTGCCAGTAGTGCAGGGTTGGGGAATCAGCCCCAGCATTTT. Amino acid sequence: CASSAGLGNQPQHF. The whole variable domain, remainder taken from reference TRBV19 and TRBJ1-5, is DGGITQSPKYLFRKEGQNVTLSCEQNLNHDAMYWYRQDPGQGLRLIYYSQIVNDFQKGDIAEGYSVSREKKESFPLTVTSAQKNPTAFYLCASSAGLGNQPQHFGDGTRLSIL.

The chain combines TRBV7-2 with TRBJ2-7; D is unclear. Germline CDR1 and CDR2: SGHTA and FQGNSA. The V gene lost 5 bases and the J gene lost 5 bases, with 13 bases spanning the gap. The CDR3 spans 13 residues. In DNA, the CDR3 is TGTGCCAGCAGCCCGTATACAAGTAACGAGCAGTACTTC. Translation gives CASSPYTSNEQYF.

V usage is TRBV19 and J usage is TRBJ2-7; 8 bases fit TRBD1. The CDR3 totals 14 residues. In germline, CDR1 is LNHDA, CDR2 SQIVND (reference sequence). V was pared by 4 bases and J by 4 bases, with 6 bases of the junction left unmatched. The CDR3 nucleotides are TGTGCCAGTAGTACCTGGGACAGGACTTACGAGCAGTACTTC. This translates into CASSTWDRTYEQYF.

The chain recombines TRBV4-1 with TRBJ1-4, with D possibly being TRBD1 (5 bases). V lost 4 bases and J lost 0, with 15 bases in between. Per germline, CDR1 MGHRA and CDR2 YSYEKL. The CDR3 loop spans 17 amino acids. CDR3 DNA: TGCGCCAGCAGCCTGACAGCCCGCCTTGCAACTAATGAAAAACTGTTTTTT. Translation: CASSLTARLATNEKLFF.

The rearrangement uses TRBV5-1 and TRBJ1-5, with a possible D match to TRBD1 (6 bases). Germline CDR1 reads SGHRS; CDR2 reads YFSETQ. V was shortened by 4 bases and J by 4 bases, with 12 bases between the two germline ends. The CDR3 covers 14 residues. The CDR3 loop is CASSVGTQNQPQHF. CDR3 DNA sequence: TGCGCCAGCAGCGTGGGGACACAAAATCAGCCCCAGCATTTT.

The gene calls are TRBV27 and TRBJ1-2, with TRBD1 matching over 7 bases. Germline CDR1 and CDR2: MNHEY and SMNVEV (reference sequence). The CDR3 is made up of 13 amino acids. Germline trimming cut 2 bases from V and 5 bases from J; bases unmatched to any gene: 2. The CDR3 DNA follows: TGTGCCAGCAGTTTAACAGGGGCGTATGGCTACACCTTC. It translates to CASSLTGAYGYTF.

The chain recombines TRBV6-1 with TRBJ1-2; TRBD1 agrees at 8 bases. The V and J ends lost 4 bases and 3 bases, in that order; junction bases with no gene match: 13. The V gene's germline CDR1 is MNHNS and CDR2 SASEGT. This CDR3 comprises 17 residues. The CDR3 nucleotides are TGTGCCAGCAGTGGGGCTGGGCAGGGGGCGGTTTACTATGGCTACACCTTC. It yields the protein CASSGAGQGAVYYGYTF.